Given below is one TCR beta chain in context. CDR3 length: 16 residues. Germline assignment: CDR1 LGHDT and CDR2 YNNKEL (reference sequence). The data derive from a study of blood T cell repertoires in COVID-19. Original methodology: Researchers report that nucleated cell counts were estimated from reference gene primer amplification. Generated by immunoSEQ multiplex PCR, the TCRdb table keeps only in-frame clones and is missing some. The D gene and trimming were derived from the DNA, and the V and J assignments and clone size from that table. The data contain fewer than 30,000 clones, around 96% of them singletons.

This receptor was taken from a human donor with active COVID-19. The donor label of this sample is uncertain. Source material: peripheral blood. The genes are TRBV3-1 (or the pseudogene TRBV3-2) and TRBJ2-7, with D perhaps matching TRBD2 (6 bases). The J call may be incorrect, as the DNA end agrees better with TRBJ2-1. CDR3 in DNA: TGTGCCAGCAGCCCGGGCGGGGCTAGCGCTTACAATGAGCAGTTCTTC. Translation gives CASSPGGASAYNEQFF.